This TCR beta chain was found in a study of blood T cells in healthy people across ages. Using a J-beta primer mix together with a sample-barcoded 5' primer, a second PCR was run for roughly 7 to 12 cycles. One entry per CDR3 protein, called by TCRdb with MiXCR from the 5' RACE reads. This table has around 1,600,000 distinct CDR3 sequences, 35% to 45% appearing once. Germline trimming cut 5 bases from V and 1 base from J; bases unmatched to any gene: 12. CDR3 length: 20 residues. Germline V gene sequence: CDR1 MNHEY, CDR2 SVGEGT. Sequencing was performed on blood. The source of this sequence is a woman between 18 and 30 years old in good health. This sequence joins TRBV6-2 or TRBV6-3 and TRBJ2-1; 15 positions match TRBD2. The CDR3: CASSTSGTSGRLLSYNEQFF. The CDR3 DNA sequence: TGTGCCAGCAGTACCTCCGGGACTAGCGGGAGGCTATTATCCTACAATGAGCAGTTCTTC.